What follows is one T cell receptor (beta chain) and its context. The target antigen is unknown. The TCR beta cDNA libraries contained unique molecular identifiers. Each batch of roughly 1 to 11 million T cells produced roughly 0.5 million cDNA molecules. MiXCR was run by TCRdb on the PCR reads, yielding one entry per CDR3 protein. Of around 440,000 distinct CDR3 sequences listed, around 40% were seen once; the top ten hold about 12%. The source of the sample is a study of post-analysis software for immune sequencing data. Findings of the study overall: TRBV segments more frequent in patients than in controls numbered roughly 5 and included TRBV5-6, TRBV5-1 and TRBV20-1. Controls' normalized Chao1 diversity significantly exceeded that of multiple sclerosis patients.

The germline CDR1 and CDR2 sequences are DFQATT and SNEGSKA (reference sequence). Trimming removed 0 bases from V and 3 bases from J; junction bases left unmatched: 5. The CDR3 is made up of 16 amino acids. The source of this sequence is a girl aged 10-17 years with multiple sclerosis. Sequenced input: blood. The chain carries TRBV20-1 and TRBJ2-3, with TRBD2 identical over 11 bases. The CDR3 nucleotides read TGCAGTGCTAGAGAGTCTAGCGGGAGGATTACAGATACGCAGTATTTT. Residues: CSARESSGRITDTQYF.